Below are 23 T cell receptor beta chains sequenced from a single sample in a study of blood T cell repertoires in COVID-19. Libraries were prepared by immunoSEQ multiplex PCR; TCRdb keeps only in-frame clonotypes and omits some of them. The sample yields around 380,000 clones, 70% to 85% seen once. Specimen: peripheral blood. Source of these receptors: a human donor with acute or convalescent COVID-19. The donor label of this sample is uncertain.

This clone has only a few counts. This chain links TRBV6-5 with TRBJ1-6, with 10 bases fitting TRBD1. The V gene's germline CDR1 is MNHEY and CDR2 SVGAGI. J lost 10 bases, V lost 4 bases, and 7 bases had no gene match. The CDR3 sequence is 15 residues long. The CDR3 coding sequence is TGTGCCAGCAGTTTATACCGGGACAGGGGATCACCCCTCCACTTT. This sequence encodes CASSLYRDRGSPLHF.

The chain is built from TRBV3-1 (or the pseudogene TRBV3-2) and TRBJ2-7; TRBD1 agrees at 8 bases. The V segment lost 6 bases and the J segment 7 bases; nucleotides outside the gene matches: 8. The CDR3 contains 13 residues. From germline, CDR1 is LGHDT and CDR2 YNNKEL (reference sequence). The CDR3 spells CASSLRQGREQYF. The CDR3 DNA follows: TGTGCCAGCAGTCTCCGACAGGGGAGAGAGCAGTACTTC.

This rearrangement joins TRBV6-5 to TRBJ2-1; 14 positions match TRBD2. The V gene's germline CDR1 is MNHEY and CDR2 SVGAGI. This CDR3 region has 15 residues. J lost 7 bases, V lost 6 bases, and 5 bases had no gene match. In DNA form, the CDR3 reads TGTGCCAGCAGCAGACTAGCGGGAGGGGGGAATGAGCAGTTCTTC. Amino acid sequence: CASSRLAGGGNEQFF.

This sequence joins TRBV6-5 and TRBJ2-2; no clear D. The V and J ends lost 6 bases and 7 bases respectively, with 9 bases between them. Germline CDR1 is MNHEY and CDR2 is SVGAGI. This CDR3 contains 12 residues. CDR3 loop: CASRQAGGELFF. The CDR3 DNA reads TGTGCCAGCAGGCAGGCCGGCGGGGAGCTGTTTTTT.

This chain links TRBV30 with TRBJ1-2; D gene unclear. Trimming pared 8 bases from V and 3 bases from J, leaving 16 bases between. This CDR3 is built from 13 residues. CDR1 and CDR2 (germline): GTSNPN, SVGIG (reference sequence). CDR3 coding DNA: TGTGCCGAGGCGGAGCTTATGTACTATGGCTACACCTTC. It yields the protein CAEAELMYYGYTF.

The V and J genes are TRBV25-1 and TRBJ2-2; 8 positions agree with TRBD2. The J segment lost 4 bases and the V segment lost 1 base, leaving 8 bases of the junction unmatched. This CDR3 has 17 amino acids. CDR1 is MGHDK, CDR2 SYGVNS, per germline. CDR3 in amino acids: CASSEFRTSGSTGELFF. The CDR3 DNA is TGTGCCAGCAGTGAATTTAGAACTAGCGGATCCACCGGGGAGCTGTTTTTT.

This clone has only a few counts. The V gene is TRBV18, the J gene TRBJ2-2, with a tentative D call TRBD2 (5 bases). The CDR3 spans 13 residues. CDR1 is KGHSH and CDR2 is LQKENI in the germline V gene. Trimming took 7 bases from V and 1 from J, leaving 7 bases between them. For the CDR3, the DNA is TGTGCCAGCTGCAGCGGGAACACCGGGGAGCTGTTTTTT. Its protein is CASCSGNTGELFF.

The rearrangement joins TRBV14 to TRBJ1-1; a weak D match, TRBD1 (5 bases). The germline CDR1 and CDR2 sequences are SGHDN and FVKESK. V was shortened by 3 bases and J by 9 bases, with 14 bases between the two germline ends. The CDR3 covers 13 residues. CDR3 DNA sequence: TGTGCCAGCAGCCACCAAGGGGATCCCCAAGCTTTCTTT. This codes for CASSHQGDPQAFF.

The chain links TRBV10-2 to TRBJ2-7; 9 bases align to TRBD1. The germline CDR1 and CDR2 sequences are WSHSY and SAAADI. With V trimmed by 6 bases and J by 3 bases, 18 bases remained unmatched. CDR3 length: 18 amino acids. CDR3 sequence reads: CASRGDRVSPTSIYEQYF. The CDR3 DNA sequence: TGCGCCAGCAGGGGGGACAGGGTATCTCCAACCTCAATCTACGAGCAGTACTTC.

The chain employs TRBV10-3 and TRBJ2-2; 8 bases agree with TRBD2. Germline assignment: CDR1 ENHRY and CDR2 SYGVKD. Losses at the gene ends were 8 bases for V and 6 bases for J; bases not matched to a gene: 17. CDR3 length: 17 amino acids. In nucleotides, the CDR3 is TGTGCCATCCGGCCGACGGGAGGGCCTTTTAGTGCCGGGGAGCTGTTTTTT. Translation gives CAIRPTGGPFSAGELFF.

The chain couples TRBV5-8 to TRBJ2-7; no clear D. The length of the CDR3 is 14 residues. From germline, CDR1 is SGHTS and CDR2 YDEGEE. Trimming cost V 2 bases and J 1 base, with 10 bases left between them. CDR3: CASSFFSRSYEQYF. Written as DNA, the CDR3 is TGTGCCAGCAGCTTTTTTTCGAGGTCCTACGAGCAGTACTTC.

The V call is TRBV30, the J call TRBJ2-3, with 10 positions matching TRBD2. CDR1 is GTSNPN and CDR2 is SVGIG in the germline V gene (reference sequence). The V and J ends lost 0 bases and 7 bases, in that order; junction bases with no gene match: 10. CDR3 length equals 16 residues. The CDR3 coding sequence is TGTGCCTGGAGTGTACAGGCTAGCGGGAGTATATATACGCAGTATTTT. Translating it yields CAWSVQASGSIYTQYF.

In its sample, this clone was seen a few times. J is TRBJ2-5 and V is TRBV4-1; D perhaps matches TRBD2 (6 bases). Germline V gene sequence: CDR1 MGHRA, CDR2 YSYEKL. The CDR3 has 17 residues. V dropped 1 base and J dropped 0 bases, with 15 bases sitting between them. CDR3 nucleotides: TGCGCCAGCAGCCAAGGCGTCGGGGGAGCTAACCAAGAGACCCAGTACTTC. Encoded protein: CASSQGVGGANQETQYF.

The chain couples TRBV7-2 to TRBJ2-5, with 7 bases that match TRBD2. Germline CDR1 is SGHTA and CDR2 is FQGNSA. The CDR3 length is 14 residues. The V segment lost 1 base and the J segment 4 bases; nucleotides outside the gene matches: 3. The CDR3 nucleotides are TGTGCCAGCAGCTTAGTGGCTAGCGGAGAGACCCAGTACTTC. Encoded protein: CASSLVASGETQYF.

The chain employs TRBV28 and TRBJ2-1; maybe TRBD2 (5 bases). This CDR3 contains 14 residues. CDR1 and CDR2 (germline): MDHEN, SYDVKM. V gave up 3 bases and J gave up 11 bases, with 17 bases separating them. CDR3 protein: CASSLRVPLQKQFF. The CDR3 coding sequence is TGTGCCAGCAGTTTGAGGGTCCCCCTCCAGAAGCAGTTCTTC. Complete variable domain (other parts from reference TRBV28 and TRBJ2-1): DVKVTQSSRYLVKRTGEKVFLECVQDMDHENMFWYRQDPGLGLRLIYFSYDVKMKEKGDIPEGYSVSREKKERFSLILESASTNQTSMYLCASSLRVPLQKQFFGPGTRLTVL.

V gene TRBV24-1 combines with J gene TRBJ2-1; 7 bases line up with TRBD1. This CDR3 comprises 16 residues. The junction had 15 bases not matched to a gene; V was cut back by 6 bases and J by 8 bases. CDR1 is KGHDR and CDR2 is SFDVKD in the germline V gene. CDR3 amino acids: CATSSARGSGVDEQFF. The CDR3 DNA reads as TGTGCCACCAGTAGCGCCAGGGGGTCGGGCGTCGATGAGCAGTTCTTC.

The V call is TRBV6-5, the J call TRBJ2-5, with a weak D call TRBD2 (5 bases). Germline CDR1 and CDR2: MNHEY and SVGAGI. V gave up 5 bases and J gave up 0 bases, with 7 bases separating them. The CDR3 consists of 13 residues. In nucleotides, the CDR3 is TGTGCCAGCAGTCGGGGTCACCAAGAGACCCAGTACTTC. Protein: CASSRGHQETQYF.

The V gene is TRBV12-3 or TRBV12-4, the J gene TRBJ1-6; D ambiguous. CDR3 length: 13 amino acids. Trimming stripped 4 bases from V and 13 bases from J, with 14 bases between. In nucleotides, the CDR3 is TGTGCCAGCAGTTCCTCTTCGTTCCAGCCCCTCCACTTT. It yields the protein CASSSSSFQPLHF.

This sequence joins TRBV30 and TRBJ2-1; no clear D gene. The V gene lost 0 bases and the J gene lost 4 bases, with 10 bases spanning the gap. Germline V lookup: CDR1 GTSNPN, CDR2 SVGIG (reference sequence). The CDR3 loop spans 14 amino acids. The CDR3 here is CAWSVGQSYNEQFF. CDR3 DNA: TGTGCCTGGAGTGTGGGCCAGTCATACAATGAGCAGTTCTTC.

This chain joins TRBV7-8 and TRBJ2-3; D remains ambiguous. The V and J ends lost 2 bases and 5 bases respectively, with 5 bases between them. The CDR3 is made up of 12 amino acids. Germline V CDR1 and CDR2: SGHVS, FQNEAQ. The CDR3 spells CASSLSRDTQYF. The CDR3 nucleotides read TGTGCCAGCAGCTTAAGTAGAGATACGCAGTATTTT. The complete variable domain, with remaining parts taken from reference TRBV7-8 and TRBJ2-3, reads GAGVSQSPRYKVAKRGQDVALRCDPISGHVSLFWYQQALGQGPEFLTYFQNEAQLDKSGLPSDRFFAERPEGSVSTLKIQRTQQEDSAVYLCASSLSRDTQYFGPGTRLTVL.

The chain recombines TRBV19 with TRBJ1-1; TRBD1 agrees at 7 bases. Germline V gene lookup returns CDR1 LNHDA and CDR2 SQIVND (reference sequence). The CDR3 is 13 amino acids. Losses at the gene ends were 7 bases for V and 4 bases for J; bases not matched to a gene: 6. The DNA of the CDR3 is TGTGCCAGTACCCGGACAGGAGGCACTGAAGCTTTCTTT. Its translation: CASTRTGGTEAFF.

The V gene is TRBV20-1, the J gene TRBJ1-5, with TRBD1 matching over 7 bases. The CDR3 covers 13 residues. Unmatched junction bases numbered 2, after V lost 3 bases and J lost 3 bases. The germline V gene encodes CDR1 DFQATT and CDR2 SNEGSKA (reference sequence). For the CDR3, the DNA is TGCAGTGCTAGTGACAGGGCCAATCAGCCCCAGCATTTT. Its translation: CSASDRANQPQHF.

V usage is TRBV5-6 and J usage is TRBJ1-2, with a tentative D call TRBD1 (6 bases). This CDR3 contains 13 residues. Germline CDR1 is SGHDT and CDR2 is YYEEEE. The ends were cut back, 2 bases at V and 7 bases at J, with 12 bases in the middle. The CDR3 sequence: CASSFKETGGYTF. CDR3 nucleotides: TGTGCCAGCAGCTTCAAGGAGACAGGTGGCTACACCTTC.